This record covers a single TCR beta chain. Its antigen is unknown. A roughly 9.1 ml volume of fresh peripheral blood provided the PBMCs. This entry is derived from a study of T cells in Graves' hyperthyroidism and ophthalmopathy. Whole-study context: Blood from the periphery was taken at initial diagnosis, before any treatment. Study-wide results and caveats: A 13 V-J model separated ophthalmopathy from stable hyperthyroidism.

Amplified TCR beta CDR3 regions derived from RNA transcripts. HTBI primers drove first-round RT-PCR of the TCR CDR3. MiXCR, applied by TCRdb to the multiplex PCR reads, yields one record per CDR3 protein. The data hold about 160,000 distinct CDR3 sequences, with about 9.4% observed a single time. What was sequenced was blood. This receptor was taken from a woman under 30 with Graves' hyperthyroidism that later progressed to Graves' ophthalmopathy.

Here the CDR3 reads CASSPNVGQGEKLFF. DNA for the CDR3: TGTGCCAGCAGTCCTAACGTGGGGCAGGGGGAAAAACTGTTTTTT. This chain uses TRBV3-1 with TRBJ1-4; D may be TRBD1 (6 bases). Germline V gives CDR1 LGHDT, CDR2 YNNKEL (reference sequence). V dropped 6 bases and J dropped 8 bases, with 19 bases sitting between them. The CDR3 length is 15 residues.